These 7 T cell receptor beta chains came from one sample sequenced in a study of cytomegalovirus exposure and HLA in healthy donors (dated by TCRdb to the late 2010s). The protocol used for the library was the immunoSEQ multiplex PCR assay. The source is immuneACCESS, and TCRdb retained only in-frame sequences with V and J called. Part of the clones is not carried over; for the studies checked, unresolved V genes explain less than half of this, and the remainder is unexplained. The sample table holds 150,000 to 200,000 clones, of which approximately 88% were seen once. The ten most abundant clones make up about 9.4% of the sample. Sequencing was performed on PBMCs. The receptors derive from a man aged 25-40 years in good health and CMV-seropositive.

The chain joins TRBV4-1 to TRBJ1-4; D call uncertain. Per germline, CDR1 MGHRA and CDR2 YSYEKL. The V gene lost 0 bases and the J gene lost 0 bases, with 5 bases spanning the gap. The CDR3 consists of 15 residues. This chain's CDR3 is CASSQEFTTNEKLFF. The DNA of the CDR3 is TGCGCCAGCAGCCAAGAGTTCACAACTAATGAAAAACTGTTTTTT.

The chain is built from TRBV6-1 and TRBJ2-3; perhaps TRBD2 as D (7 bases). V was shortened by 10 bases and J by 6 bases, with 17 bases between the two germline ends. Germline loops: CDR1 MNHNS, CDR2 SASEGT. The CDR3 extends over 13 amino acids. CDR3 DNA: TGTGCCATCCGCGGAGGGGGGGAGGATACGCAGTATTTT. Amino acids: CAIRGGGEDTQYF.

The genes are TRBV6-1 and TRBJ2-1; D is unclear. Trimming pared 2 bases from V and 8 bases from J, leaving 7 bases between. The germline CDR1 and CDR2 sequences are MNHNS and SASEGT. The CDR3 runs to 12 residues. DNA of the CDR3: TGTGCCAGCAGTGAAAACAGCCATGAGCAGTTCTTC. This translates into CASSENSHEQFF.

V and J are TRBV29-1 and TRBJ1-5, with 7 nucleotides matching TRBD1. Germline-derived CDR1 and CDR2 are SQVTM and ANQGSEA. Trimming cost V 2 bases and J 5 bases; bases outside gene matches: 3. The CDR3 is made up of 13 amino acids. As DNA, the CDR3 is TGCAGCGTTGAAACCACAGGGGATCAGCCCCAGCATTTT. Translating gives CSVETTGDQPQHF.

The J gene is TRBJ2-1, the V gene TRBV5-6; D perhaps matches TRBD2 (6 bases). Trimming pared 7 bases from V and 10 bases from J, leaving 27 bases between. The CDR3 is 16 amino acids. From germline, CDR1 is SGHDT and CDR2 YYEEEE. The CDR3 nucleotides are TGTGCCAGCGACTCGCTTGCCTGGGGGGATACAAGGGAGCAGTTCTTC. Amino acids: CASDSLAWGDTREQFF.

This chain joins TRBV19 and TRBJ1-1; a weak D match, TRBD1 (5 bases). Germline CDR1 and CDR2: LNHDA and SQIVND (reference sequence). Trimming took 7 bases from V and 4 from J, leaving 13 bases between them. This CDR3 region has 13 residues. DNA for the CDR3: TGTGCCAGTACCTTTACGGGGGGCACTGAAGCTTTCTTT. It translates to CASTFTGGTEAFF.

V usage is TRBV4-3 and J usage is TRBJ1-2; D uncertain. This CDR3 comprises 15 residues. Per germline, CDR1 LGHNA and CDR2 YSLEER. V lost 0 bases to trimming and J lost 4 bases, with 12 bases between them. The CDR3 region is CASSQEQEASYGYTF. The CDR3 DNA reads as TGCGCCAGCAGCCAAGAGCAGGAGGCAAGCTATGGCTACACCTTC.